This TCR beta chain was captured by sequencing in a study of T cell repertoires in aging, cancer and after chemotherapy. Study-level information: Roughly 10 million TCR reads made up the full dataset. The study, taken as a whole, reports: Loss of evenness, beyond lost richness, contributed to age-related TCR diversity decline in cancer patients. Rebound thymic output was suggested by rising median generation probability during chemotherapy in each cancer cohort.

The CDR3 has 16 amino acids. The germline V and J ends were trimmed by 5 bases and 0 bases, with 15 bases remaining between them. Germline V gives CDR1 SEHNR, CDR2 FQNEAQ (reference sequence). In regard to this clonotype: Antigen: not known.

The template was genomic DNA from peripheral blood, not RNA. Multiplex touch-down PCR with TRB-A/B primers amplified rearranged V-D-J TRB sequences. TCRdb re-analysed the multiplex PCR reads in MiXCR, keeping a single row per CDR3 protein. There are some 1,500 distinct CDR3 sequences in the sample; around a third occur only once, and roughly 21% lies in the top ten. This chain connects TRBV7-9 to TRBJ2-3, with D perhaps matching TRBD1 or TRBD2 (5 bases each). The receptor comes from a human donor with a solid tumor. Sequencing was carried out using blood. Here the CDR3 DNA reads TGTGCCAGCAGCCCCGCAGAGGGGATTAGCACAGATACGCAGTATTTT. Translated: CASSPAEGISTDTQYF. Together with reference TRBV7-9 and TRBJ2-3, the CDR3 gives the full variable domain: DTGVSQNPRHKITKRGQNVTFRCDPISEHNRLYWYRQTLGQGPEFLTYFQNEAQLEKSRLLSDRFSAERPKGSFSTLEIQRTEQGDSAMYLCASSPAEGISTDTQYFGPGTRLTVL.